This T cell receptor beta chain was captured by sequencing in a study of Ad26.COV2.S vaccination and SARS-CoV-2 variants. Turning to the study itself: Donor got 5x10^10 or 1x10^11 viral particles of Ad26.COV2.S. Regarding the study as a whole: Reportedly, after vaccination the spike-specific CD8+ and CD4+ T cell responses displayed substantial breadth. The placebo group had lower spike-specific TCR breadth than the vaccine recipients did. Whether participants received vaccine or placebo, their non-spike TCR breadth was similar.

The CDR3 loop spans 14 amino acids. Germline V CDR1 and CDR2: SGHDN, FVKESK. V was clipped by 4 bases and J by 4 bases; unmatched bases: 6. About this clone itself: Its antigen is not known.

Treatment defined: around 19 received Ad26.COV2.S at low or high dose, single or two shots; five or six received placebo; per-sample allocation not given. Day 63 after the first injection of vaccine or placebo was the sampling time. TCRdb's table, derived via immunoSEQ multiplex PCR, lists solely in-frame clones and lacks some. The sample records about 680,000 clones, roughly nine tenths being singletons. The sample was peripheral blood, taken in a trial of Ad26.COV2.S vaccine versus placebo. This receptor was taken from a person between 18 and 65 years old who received the Ad26.COV2.S COVID-19 vaccine or a placebo. The genes are TRBV14 and TRBJ1-2, with TRBD1 identical over 7 bases. DNA of the CDR3: TGTGCCAGCAGCCCTTATGACAGGGCCTATGGCTACACCTTC. It yields the protein CASSPYDRAYGYTF.